The table lists the clone carrying this T cell receptor beta chain with a few counts. Its antigen is unidentified. Template-switching 5'RACE yielded the TCR cDNA; a universal primer site and UMIs were added in the process. TCRdb analysed the 5' RACE reads with MiXCR anew, one entry per CDR3 protein. This table has 550,000 or so distinct CDR3 sequences, 15% to 20% appearing once. This sample was taken from a study of T cells after yellow fever vaccination. In germline, CDR1 is SGHAT, CDR2 FQNNGV. The ends were cut back, 4 bases at V and 8 bases at J, with 14 bases in the middle. This CDR3 comprises 13 residues. The study, taken as a whole, reports: Within FACS-sorted repertoires, abundant clonotypes contaminating from the bulk population could be present. Post-booster repertoires again held most primary-vaccination clones (about 95% CD4, approximately 90% CD8).

J is TRBJ1-2 and V is TRBV11-2; weak D call: TRBD1 (5 bases). This TCR was recovered from a man aged 30 to 45 who received the YFV17D yellow fever vaccine. This specimen consisted of PBMCs, obtained 15 days after the yellow fever booster vaccination. The DNA of the CDR3 is TGTGCCAGCAGCTCCTCGGCAGGGCAGGGCTACACCTTC. Protein product: CASSSSAGQGYTF.